This T cell receptor beta chain was identified during a study of CD8+CD57+ T cells in acquired aplastic anemia. Study-wide context: Sorting CD4+ and CD8+ cells gave DNA averaging about 2.9 ug. General study results and limits: In common between the patients and the controls were more than 25 CD8+ CDR3 sequences.

This clonotype was counted only a few times. Its antigen remains unidentified. CDR1 SGHTA and CDR2 FQGTGA come from the germline V gene. The V gene lost 3 bases and the J gene lost 3 bases, with 7 bases spanning the gap. The CDR3 runs 13 residues. For CDR3 and TCR beta VDJ profiling, genomic DNA was the template used. TCRdb reprocessed the reads via MiXCR and lists one record per CDR3 protein. The sample has approximately 220,000 distinct CDR3 sequences; over 40% are singletons. All patients picked for sequencing had shown, by flow cytometry, an expansion of CD8+CD57+ cells. The chain combines TRBV7-3 with TRBJ2-3; unclear D gene. The sample was sorted CD4+, CD8+, or CD8+CD57+ T cells (not recorded which) from PBMCs. This TCR derives from a human donor with aplastic anemia. The DNA for the CDR3 is TGTGCCAGCAGCTTGTATGGTACAGATACGCAGTATTTT. Encoded protein: CASSLYGTDTQYF. The full variable domain, completed using reference TRBV7-3 and TRBJ2-3, is GAGVSQTPSNKVTEKGKYVELRCDPISGHTALYWYRQSLGQGPEFLIYFQGTGAADDSGLPNDRFFAVRPEGSVSTLKIQRTERGDSAVYLCASSLYGTDTQYFGPGTRLTVL.